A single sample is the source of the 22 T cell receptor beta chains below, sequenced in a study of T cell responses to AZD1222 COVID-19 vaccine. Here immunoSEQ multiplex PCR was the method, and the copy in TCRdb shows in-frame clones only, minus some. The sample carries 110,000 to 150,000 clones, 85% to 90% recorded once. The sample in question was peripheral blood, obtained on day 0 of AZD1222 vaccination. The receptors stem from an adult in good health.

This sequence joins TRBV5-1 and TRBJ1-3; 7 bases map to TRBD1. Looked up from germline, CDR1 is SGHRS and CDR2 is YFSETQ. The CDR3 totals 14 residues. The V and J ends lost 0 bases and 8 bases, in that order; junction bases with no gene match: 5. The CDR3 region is CASSLVGQWDTIYF. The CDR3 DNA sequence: TGCGCCAGCAGCTTGGTGGGACAGTGGGACACCATATATTTT.

This CDR3 is CASSDGGPGYGYTF. The DNA of the CDR3 is TGTGCCAGCAGTGATGGAGGGCCGGGGTATGGCTACACCTTC. The chain combines TRBV2 with TRBJ1-2; D call uncertain. Trimming took 3 bases from V and 5 from J, leaving 13 bases between them. CDR3 size: 14 residues. Germline loops: CDR1 SNHLY, CDR2 FYNNEI.

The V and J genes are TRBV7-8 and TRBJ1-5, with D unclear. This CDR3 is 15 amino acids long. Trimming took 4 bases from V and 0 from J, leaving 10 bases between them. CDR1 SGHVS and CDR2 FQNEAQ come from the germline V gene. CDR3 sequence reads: CASSSLRSSNQPQHF. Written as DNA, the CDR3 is TGTGCCAGCAGCTCCTTACGGAGTAGCAATCAGCCCCAGCATTTT.

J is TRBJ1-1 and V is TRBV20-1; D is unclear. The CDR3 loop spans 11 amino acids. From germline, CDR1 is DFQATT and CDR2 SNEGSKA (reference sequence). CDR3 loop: CSAKREAEAFF. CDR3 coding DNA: TGCAGCGCCAAGAGAGAGGCCGAAGCTTTCTTT.

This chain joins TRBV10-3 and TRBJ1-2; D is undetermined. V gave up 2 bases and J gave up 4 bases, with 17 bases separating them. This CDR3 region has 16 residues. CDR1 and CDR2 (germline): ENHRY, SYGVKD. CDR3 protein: CAISETRVPLAYGYTF. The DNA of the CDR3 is TGTGCCATCAGTGAGACAAGGGTCCCCCTGGCCTATGGCTACACCTTC.

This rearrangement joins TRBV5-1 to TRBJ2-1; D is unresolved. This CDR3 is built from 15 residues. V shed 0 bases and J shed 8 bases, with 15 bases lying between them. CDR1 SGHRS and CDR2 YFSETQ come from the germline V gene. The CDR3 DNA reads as TGCGCCAGCAGCTTGGCTAGAACCGCCCCCCATGAGCAGTTCTTC. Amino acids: CASSLARTAPHEQFF.

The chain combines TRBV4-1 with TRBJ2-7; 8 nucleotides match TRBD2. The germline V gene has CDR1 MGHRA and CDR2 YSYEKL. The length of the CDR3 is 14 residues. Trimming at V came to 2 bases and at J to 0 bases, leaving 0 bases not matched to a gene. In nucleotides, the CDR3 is TGCGCCAGCAGCCAAAGCGGGAGCTCCTACGAGCAGTACTTC. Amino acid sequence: CASSQSGSSYEQYF.

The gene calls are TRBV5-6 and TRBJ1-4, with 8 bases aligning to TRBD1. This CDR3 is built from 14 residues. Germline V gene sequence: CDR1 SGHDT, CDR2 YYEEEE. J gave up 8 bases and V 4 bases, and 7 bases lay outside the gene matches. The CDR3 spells CASSGTGVGEKLFF. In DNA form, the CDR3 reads TGTGCCAGCAGCGGGACAGGTGTTGGCGAAAAACTGTTTTTT.

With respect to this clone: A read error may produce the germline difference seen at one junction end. DNA of the CDR3: TGTGCCAGCAGCCCCGACTCCGACGAGCAGTACTTC. Amino acids: CASSPDSDEQYF. This chain joins TRBV16 and TRBJ2-7; no reliable D call. This CDR3 contains 12 residues. CDR1 is KGHSY and CDR2 is FQNENV in the germline V gene.

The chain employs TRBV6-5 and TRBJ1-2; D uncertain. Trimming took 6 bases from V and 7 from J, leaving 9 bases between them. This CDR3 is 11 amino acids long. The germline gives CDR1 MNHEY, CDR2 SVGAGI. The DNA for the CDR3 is TGTGCCAGCAGAAGGCTTGGTGGCTACACCTTC. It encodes CASRRLGGYTF.

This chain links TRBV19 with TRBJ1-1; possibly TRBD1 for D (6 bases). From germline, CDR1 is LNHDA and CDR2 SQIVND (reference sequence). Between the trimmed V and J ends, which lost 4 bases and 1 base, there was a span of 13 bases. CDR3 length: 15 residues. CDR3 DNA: TGTGCCAGTAGTAACAGGGTCTTAAGGAACACTGAAGCTTTCTTT. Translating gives CASSNRVLRNTEAFF.

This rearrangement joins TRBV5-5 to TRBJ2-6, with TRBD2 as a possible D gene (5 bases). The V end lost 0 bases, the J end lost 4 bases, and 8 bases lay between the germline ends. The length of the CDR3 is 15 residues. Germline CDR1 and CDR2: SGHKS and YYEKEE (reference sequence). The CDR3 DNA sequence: TGTGCCAGCAGCTTGGCGGACTTCGGGGCCAACGTCCTGACTTTC. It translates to CASSLADFGANVLTF.

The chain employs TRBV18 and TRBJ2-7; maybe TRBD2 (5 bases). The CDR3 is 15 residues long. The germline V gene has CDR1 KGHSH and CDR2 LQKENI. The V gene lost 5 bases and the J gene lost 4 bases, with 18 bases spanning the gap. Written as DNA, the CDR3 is TGTGCCAGCTCAGGCCGGGGAACGGGATCTTACGAGCAGTACTTC. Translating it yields CASSGRGTGSYEQYF.

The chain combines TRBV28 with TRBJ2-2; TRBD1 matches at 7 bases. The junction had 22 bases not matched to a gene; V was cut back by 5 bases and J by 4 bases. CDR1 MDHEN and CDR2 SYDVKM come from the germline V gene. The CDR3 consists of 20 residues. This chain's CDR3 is CASSKSTGVLPGSPTGELFF. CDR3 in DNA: TGTGCCAGCAGTAAAAGTACAGGGGTTCTACCGGGATCACCCACCGGGGAGCTGTTTTTT.

The CDR3 reads CASSESLVTMVQFF. The CDR3 coding sequence is TGCGCCAGCAGTGAGTCCCTAGTGACTATGGTGCAGTTCTTC. The chain carries TRBV10-1 and TRBJ2-1; a weak D match, TRBD2 (5 bases). The V end lost 0 bases, the J end lost 12 bases, and 15 bases lay between the germline ends. CDR1 is WNHNN, CDR2 SYGVQD, per germline (reference sequence). CDR3 length equals 14 residues.

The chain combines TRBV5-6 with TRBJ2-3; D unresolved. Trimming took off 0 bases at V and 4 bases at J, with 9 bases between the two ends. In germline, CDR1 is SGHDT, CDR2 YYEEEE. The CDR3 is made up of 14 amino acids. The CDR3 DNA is TGTGCCAGCAGCTTGGTGCTTATTGCAGATACGCAGTATTTT. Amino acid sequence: CASSLVLIADTQYF.

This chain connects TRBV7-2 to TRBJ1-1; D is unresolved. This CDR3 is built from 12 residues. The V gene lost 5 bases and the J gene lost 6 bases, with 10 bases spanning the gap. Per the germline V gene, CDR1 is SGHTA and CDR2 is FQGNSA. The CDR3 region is CASSPPSPEAFF. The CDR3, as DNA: TGTGCCAGCAGCCCCCCATCTCCTGAAGCTTTCTTT.

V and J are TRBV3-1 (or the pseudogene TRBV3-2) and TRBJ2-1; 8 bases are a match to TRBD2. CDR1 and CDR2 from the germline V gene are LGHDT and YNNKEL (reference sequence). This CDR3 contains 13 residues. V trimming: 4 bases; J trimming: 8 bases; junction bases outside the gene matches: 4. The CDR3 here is CASSLGLVYEQFF. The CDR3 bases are TGTGCCAGCAGCCTGGGACTAGTCTATGAGCAGTTCTTC.

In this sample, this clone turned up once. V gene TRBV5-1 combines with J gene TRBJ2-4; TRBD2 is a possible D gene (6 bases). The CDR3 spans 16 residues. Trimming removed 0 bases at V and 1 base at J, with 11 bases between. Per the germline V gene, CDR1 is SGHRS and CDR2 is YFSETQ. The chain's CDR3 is CASSLAGAGAKNIQYF. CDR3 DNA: TGCGCCAGCAGCTTGGCGGGCGCGGGGGCCAAAAACATTCAGTACTTC.

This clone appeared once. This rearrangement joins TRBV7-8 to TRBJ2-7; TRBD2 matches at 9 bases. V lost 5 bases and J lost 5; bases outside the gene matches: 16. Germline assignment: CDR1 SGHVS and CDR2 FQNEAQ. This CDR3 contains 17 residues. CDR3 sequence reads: CASSEGIRGLAWDEQYF. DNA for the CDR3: TGTGCCAGCAGCGAGGGGATCCGGGGACTAGCTTGGGACGAGCAGTACTTC.

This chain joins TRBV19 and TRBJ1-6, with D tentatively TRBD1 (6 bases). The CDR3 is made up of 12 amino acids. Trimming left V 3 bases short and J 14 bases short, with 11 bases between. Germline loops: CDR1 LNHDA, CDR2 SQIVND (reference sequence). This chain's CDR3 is CASSIQGSALHF. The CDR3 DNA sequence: TGTGCCAGTAGTATCCAGGGGTCAGCCCTCCACTTT. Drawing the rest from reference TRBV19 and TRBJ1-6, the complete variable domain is DGGITQSPKYLFRKEGQNVTLSCEQNLNHDAMYWYRQDPGQGLRLIYYSQIVNDFQKGDIAEGYSVSREKKESFPLTVTSAQKNPTAFYLCASSIQGSALHFGNGTRLTVT.

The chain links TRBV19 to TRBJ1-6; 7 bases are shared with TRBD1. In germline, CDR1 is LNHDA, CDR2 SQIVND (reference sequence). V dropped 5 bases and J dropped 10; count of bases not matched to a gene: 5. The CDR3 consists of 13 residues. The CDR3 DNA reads TGTGCCAGTAGTGCACAGGGGCTGTCACCCCTCCACTTT. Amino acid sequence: CASSAQGLSPLHF.